This T cell receptor (beta chain) is drawn from a study of patients and donors after allogeneic stem cell transplantation. Germline V gene sequence: CDR1 SGHRS, CDR2 YFSETQ. The CDR3 is 15 residues long. TCRdb ran MiXCR on the RT-PCR reads and lists one entry per CDR3 protein. The sample has approximately 160,000 distinct CDR3 sequences, roughly 24% seen once. A few counts support this clonotype. A junction boundary mismatches the germline segment, possibly from a read error. This chain links TRBV5-1 with TRBJ2-2; maybe TRBD1 (6 bases). The sample comprised blood, either unsorted or a sorted T cell fraction (not recorded which). The sequence derives from a human donor who was either an allogeneic HSCT recipient or a stem cell or donor lymphocyte infusion donor (not recorded which). It is not recorded whose cells these are; they may come from a transplant donor. The CDR3: CASTLDSLNTGELFF. The CDR3 coding sequence is TGCGCCAGCACCTTGGACAGCCTGAACACCGGGGAGCTGTTTTTT.